This TCR beta chain comes out of a study of OX40 agonist ivuxolimab in advanced cancers. Sequenced by immunoSEQ multiplex PCR; TCRdb stores in-frame clones only, minus some. Of 45,000 to 65,000 clones detected, approximately 75% appear once; the ten largest clones hold 0.6% to 0.8%. Germline CDR1 SGHVS, CDR2 FNYEAQ. The germline V and J ends were trimmed by 4 bases and 0 bases, with 7 bases remaining between them. This CDR3 spans 13 amino acids. The sequence came from an adult with an advanced solid tumor such as melanoma, head and neck, liver or kidney cancer. The chain recombines TRBV7-6 with TRBJ2-7; D remains unclear. The sequencing used CD4+ or CD8+ T cells sorted from blood, collected in a trial of the OX40 agonist ivuxolimab. CDR3 sequence (DNA): TGTGCCAGCAGCTCCAGGAGCTCCTACGAGCAGTACTTC. As protein: CASSSRSSYEQYF.